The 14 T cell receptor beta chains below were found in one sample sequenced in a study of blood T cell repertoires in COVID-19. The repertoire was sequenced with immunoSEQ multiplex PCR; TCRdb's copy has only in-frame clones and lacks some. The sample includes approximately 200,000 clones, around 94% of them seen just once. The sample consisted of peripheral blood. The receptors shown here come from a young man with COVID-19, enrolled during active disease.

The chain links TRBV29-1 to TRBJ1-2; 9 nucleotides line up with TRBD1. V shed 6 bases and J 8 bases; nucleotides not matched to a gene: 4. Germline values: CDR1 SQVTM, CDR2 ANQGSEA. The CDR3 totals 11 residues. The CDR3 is CSVGQGTGYTF. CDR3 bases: TGCAGCGTAGGACAGGGGACGGGCTACACCTTC.

The CDR3 region is CASRPIQGANTEAFF. CDR3 bases: TGTGCCAGTAGACCCATACAGGGGGCTAACACTGAAGCTTTCTTT. This sequence joins TRBV19 and TRBJ1-1; 9 bases match TRBD1. Germline lookup yields CDR1 LNHDA and CDR2 SQIVND (reference sequence). With 6 bases clipped from V and 2 bases from J, the junction kept 7 bases outside the gene matches. There are 15 residues in the CDR3.

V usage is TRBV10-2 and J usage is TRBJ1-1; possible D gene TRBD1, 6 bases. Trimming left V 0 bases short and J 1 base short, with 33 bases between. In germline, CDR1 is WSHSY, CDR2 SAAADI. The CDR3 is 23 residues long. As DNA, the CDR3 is TGCGCCAGCAGTGAGTCCACCCTCTTGGGGCCCCCGTATTCCGGGACAAAGAACACTGAAGCTTTCTTT. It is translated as CASSESTLLGPPYSGTKNTEAFF.

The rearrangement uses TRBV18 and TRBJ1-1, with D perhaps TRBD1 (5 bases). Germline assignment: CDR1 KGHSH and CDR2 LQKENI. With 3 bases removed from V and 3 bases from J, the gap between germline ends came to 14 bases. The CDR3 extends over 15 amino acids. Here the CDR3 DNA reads TGTGCCAGCTCACCTCCAGGGTTAACGGACACTGAAGCTTTCTTT. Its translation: CASSPPGLTDTEAFF.

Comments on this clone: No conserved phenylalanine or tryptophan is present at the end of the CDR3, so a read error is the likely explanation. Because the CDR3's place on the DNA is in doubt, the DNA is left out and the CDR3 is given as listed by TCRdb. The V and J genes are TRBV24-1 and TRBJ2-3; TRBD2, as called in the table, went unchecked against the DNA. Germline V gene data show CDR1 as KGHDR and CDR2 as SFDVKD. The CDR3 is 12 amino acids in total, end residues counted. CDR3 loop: CATSDRLRPGPR.

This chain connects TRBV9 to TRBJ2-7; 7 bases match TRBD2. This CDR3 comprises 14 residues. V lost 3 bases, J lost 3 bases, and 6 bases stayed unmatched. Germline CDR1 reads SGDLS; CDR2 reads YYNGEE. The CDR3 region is CASSAATGGYEQYF. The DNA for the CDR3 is TGTGCCAGCAGCGCAGCTACGGGAGGCTACGAGCAGTACTTC.

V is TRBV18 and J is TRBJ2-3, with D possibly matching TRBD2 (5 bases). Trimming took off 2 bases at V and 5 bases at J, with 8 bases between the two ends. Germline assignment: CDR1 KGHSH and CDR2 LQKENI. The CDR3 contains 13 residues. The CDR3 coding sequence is TGTGCCAGCTCACCAGGTAGCGAAGATACGCAGTATTTT. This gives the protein CASSPGSEDTQYF.

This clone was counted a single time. CDR3 in DNA: TGTGCCAGCCAGGGGGCTCGTGGCTACACCTTC. This translates into CASQGARGYTF. The J gene is TRBJ1-2, the V gene TRBV7-9; 8 positions agree with TRBD1. J was trimmed by 7 bases and V by 8 bases; bases with no gene match: 3. CDR3 length: 11 residues. CDR1 is SEHNR and CDR2 is FQNEAQ in the germline V gene (reference sequence).

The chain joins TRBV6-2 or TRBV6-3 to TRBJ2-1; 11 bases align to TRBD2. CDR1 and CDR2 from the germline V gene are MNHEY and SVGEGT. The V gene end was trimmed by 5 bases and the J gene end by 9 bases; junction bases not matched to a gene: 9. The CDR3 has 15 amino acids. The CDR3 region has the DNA TGTGCCAGCAGTCCCTCCGGGACTAGCGGCGGTGAGCAGTTCTTC. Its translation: CASSPSGTSGGEQFF.

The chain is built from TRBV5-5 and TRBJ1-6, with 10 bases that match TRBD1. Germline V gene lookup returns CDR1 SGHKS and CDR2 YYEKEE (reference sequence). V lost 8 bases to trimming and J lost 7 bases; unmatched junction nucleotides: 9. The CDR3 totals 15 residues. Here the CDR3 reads CARERQGAENSPLHF. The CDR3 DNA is TGTGCCAGGGAAAGACAGGGGGCTGAGAATTCACCCCTCCACTTT.

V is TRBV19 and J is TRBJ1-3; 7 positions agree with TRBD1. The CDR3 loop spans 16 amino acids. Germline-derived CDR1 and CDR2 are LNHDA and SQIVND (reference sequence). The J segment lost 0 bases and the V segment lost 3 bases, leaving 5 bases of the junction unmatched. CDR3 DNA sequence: TGTGCCAGTAGTATTCTTGCAGGGGGCTCTGGAAACACCATATATTTT. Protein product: CASSILAGGSGNTIYF.

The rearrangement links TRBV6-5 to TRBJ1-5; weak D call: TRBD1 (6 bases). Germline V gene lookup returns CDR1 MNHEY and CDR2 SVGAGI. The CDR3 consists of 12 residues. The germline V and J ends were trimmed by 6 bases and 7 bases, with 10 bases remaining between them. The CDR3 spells CASRQGKQPQHF. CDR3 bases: TGTGCCAGCAGACAGGGAAAGCAGCCCCAGCATTTT.

In DNA, the CDR3 is TGTGCCAGCAGTTATGCAGGGGCAGAGACCCAGTACTTC. Translating gives CASSYAGAETQYF. The genes are TRBV12-3 or TRBV12-4 and TRBJ2-5; a possible D gene is TRBD1 (6 bases). V dropped 4 bases and J dropped 4 bases, with 10 bases sitting between them. The CDR3 sequence is 13 residues long.

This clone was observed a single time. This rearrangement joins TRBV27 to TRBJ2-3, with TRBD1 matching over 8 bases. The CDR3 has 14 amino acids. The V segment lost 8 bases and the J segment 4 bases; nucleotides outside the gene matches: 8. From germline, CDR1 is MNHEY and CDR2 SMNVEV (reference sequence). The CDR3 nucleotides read TGTGCCAGCGGCGACAGGGGTTATGCAGATACGCAGTATTTT. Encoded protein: CASGDRGYADTQYF.